Below, 23 T cell receptor beta chains from the same sample are listed, as sequenced in a study of blood T cells in healthy people across ages. Alongside a J-beta primer mix, a sample-barcoded 5' primer served in a second PCR lasting roughly 7 to 11 cycles. One entry per CDR3 protein, called by TCRdb with MiXCR from the 5' RACE reads. Of about 930,000 distinct CDR3 sequences listed, about 28% are singletons. This sample was also put to use in a study of T cells of mothers and their children.

Sequencing input: blood. Receptor source: a woman in her 40s in good health.

This clonotype came up a few times. The CDR3 spells CASSLVVGTRGNEQFF. CDR3 DNA: TGTGCCAGCAGCTTAGTGGTCGGGACTAGGGGCAATGAGCAGTTCTTC. The rearrangement joins TRBV7-2 to TRBJ2-1; 8 nucleotides align to TRBD2. The J segment lost 6 bases and the V segment lost 1 base, leaving 8 bases of the junction unmatched. The CDR3 has 16 amino acids. CDR1 is SGHTA, CDR2 FQGNSA, per germline.

This clonotype came up a few times. The rearrangement joins TRBV20-1 to TRBJ1-1; 7 bases align to TRBD1. Per the germline V gene, CDR1 is DFQATT and CDR2 is SNEGSKA (reference sequence). This CDR3 contains 12 residues. J was trimmed by 11 bases and V by 3 bases; bases with no gene match: 9. The CDR3 loop reads CSASIRGNEAFF. CDR3 DNA sequence: TGCAGTGCTAGTATCAGGGGGAATGAGGCTTTCTTT.

This chain joins TRBV5-1 and TRBJ2-1; D is ambiguous. This CDR3 is built from 11 residues. Per germline, CDR1 SGHRS and CDR2 YFSETQ. The V and J ends lost 8 bases and 9 bases respectively, with 12 bases between them. For the CDR3, the DNA is TGCGCCAGTCGCAGTTCAGGTGAGCAGTTCTTC. It is translated as CASRSSGEQFF.

The rearrangement links TRBV7-9 to TRBJ2-7, with D maybe TRBD2 (6 bases). The V gene's germline CDR1 is SEHNR and CDR2 FQNEAQ (reference sequence). Trimming cost V 4 bases and J 0 bases, with 16 bases left between them. The CDR3 spans 16 residues. DNA for the CDR3: TGTGCCAGCAGCTCGGGGACGGACTACTACTCCTACGAGCAGTACTTC. Translation: CASSSGTDYYSYEQYF.

This clonotype turned up a few times. The chain is built from TRBV28 and TRBJ2-6; D is ambiguous. Trimming left V 5 bases short and J 0 bases short, with 11 bases between. This CDR3 is 16 amino acids long. From germline, CDR1 is MDHEN and CDR2 SYDVKM. CDR3 protein: CASSLGSISGANVLTF. The CDR3 DNA is TGTGCCAGCAGTCTGGGCAGCATCTCTGGGGCCAACGTCCTGACTTTC.

Notes on this clonotype: Given a much more abundant clone one base away, this may be a read error. The gene calls are TRBV20-1 and TRBJ1-2; the match to TRBD1 covers 8 bases. V was pared by 2 bases and J by 6 bases, with 14 bases of the junction left unmatched. The CDR3 loop spans 16 amino acids. The germline CDR1 and CDR2 sequences are DFQATT and SNEGSKA (reference sequence). In DNA form, the CDR3 reads TGCAGTGCTAGACACCTCAACAGGGGGTATGTCGATGGCTACACCTTC. Its translation: CSARHLNRGYVDGYTF.

This clonotype was counted between two and nine times. V is TRBV15 and J is TRBJ1-5; the match to TRBD1 covers 8 bases. V shed 6 bases and J 1 base; nucleotides not matched to a gene: 5. Germline CDR1 reads LNHNV; CDR2 reads YYDKDF (reference sequence). The CDR3 extends over 15 amino acids. The CDR3 DNA is TGTGCCACCAGTCCGGACAGGGCCAGCAATCAGCCCCAGCATTTT. Its protein is CATSPDRASNQPQHF.

This clonotype was observed a few times. The CDR3 sequence: CASSESPSGGTYNEQYF. The CDR3 nucleotides read TGTGCCAGCAGTGAAAGCCCTAGCGGGGGGACGTACAATGAGCAGTACTTC. The V and J genes are TRBV6-1 and TRBJ2-7; the match to TRBD2 covers 11 bases. The CDR3 contains 17 residues. CDR1 is MNHNS and CDR2 is SASEGT in the germline V gene. The V segment lost 2 bases and the J segment 7 bases; nucleotides outside the gene matches: 13.

This clonotype was detected ten times or more. This chain links TRBV7-2 with TRBJ2-5, with 14 bases identical to TRBD2. V dropped 1 base and J dropped 4; count of bases not matched to a gene: 11. The CDR3 extends over 19 amino acids. The germline V gene has CDR1 SGHTA and CDR2 FQGNSA. CDR3 amino acids: CASSLGLTSGGAVRETQYF. CDR3 DNA sequence: TGTGCCAGCAGCTTAGGGCTGACTAGCGGGGGGGCAGTTCGAGAGACCCAGTACTTC. The full variable domain, with the rest looked up from reference TRBV7-2 and TRBJ2-5, is GAGVSQSPSNKVTEKGKDVELRCDPISGHTALYWYRQSLGQGLEFLIYFQGNSAPDKSGLPSDRFSAERTGGSVSTLTIQRTQQEDSAVYLCASSLGLTSGGAVRETQYFGPGTRLLVL.

This sequence joins TRBV27 and TRBJ2-3; 8 bases are shared with TRBD2. Germline V gene data show CDR1 as MNHEY and CDR2 as SMNVEV (reference sequence). V lost 5 bases, J lost 4 bases, and 8 bases stayed unmatched. The CDR3 runs 15 residues. CDR3 residues: CASSERGSLPDTQYF. Written as DNA, the CDR3 is TGTGCCAGCAGTGAGCGGGGGTCCCTTCCAGATACGCAGTATTTT.

The chain carries TRBV6-4 and TRBJ2-1, with 7 bases aligning to TRBD2. Germline CDR1 is MRHNA and CDR2 is SNTAGT. The CDR3 sequence is 14 residues long. V lost 6 bases to trimming and J lost 7 bases; unmatched junction nucleotides: 9. The DNA for the CDR3 is TGTGCCAGCAGAACGGGCCCCGGGGGGAATGAGCAGTTCTTC. Translated, it gives CASRTGPGGNEQFF.

The rearrangement uses TRBV15 and TRBJ1-5, with 7 bases matching TRBD1. CDR3 length: 16 residues. V trimming: 4 bases; J trimming: 1 base; junction bases outside the gene matches: 7. The germline V gene has CDR1 LNHNV and CDR2 YYDKDF (reference sequence). CDR3 coding DNA: TGTGCCACCAGCACAGGGGGAGGTCCGAGCAATCAGCCCCAGCATTTT. It codes for CATSTGGGPSNQPQHF.

This chain joins TRBV12-3 or TRBV12-4 and TRBJ2-3, with 7 bases identical to TRBD2. This CDR3 contains 14 residues. Losses at the gene ends were 6 bases for V and 2 bases for J; bases not matched to a gene: 5. The CDR3 sequence: CASSPAGHTDTQYF. The CDR3 bases are TGTGCCAGCAGCCCAGCGGGGCACACAGATACGCAGTATTTT.

This clonotype was observed at least ten times. V gene TRBV7-3 combines with J gene TRBJ2-7, with a weak D call TRBD2 (6 bases). Germline CDR1 and CDR2: SGHTA and FQGTGA. The CDR3 extends over 13 amino acids. Between the trimmed V and J ends, which lost 1 base and 6 bases, there was a span of 10 bases. The CDR3 reads CASSLNVGGEQYF. CDR3 DNA: TGTGCCAGCAGCTTAAATGTGGGGGGCGAGCAGTACTTC.

As regards this clonotype: Since a much larger clone is just one base distant, this may be a read error. The chain has TRBV29-1 and TRBJ2-3; TRBD2 is a possible D gene (6 bases). Germline V gene lookup returns CDR1 SQVTM and CDR2 ANQGSEA. CDR3 length: 13 residues. The V and J ends lost 7 bases and 4 bases respectively, with 15 bases between them. CDR3 residues: CSAGELASDTQYF. The CDR3 DNA follows: TGCAGCGCTGGAGAACTAGCATCAGATACGCAGTATTTT.

Comments on this clonotype: A read error may explain this, as a much larger clone is one base away. V gene TRBV20-1 combines with J gene TRBJ2-7, with 9 bases fitting TRBD1. The V segment lost 4 bases and the J segment 3 bases; nucleotides outside the gene matches: 7. CDR3 length equals 14 residues. Germline loops: CDR1 DFQATT, CDR2 SNEGSKA (reference sequence). The CDR3 nucleotides are TGCAGTGCTACTGACAGGGGGGGAGGCTACGAGCAGTACTTC. Protein product: CSATDRGGGYEQYF.

This clonotype showed up just a few times. The chain links TRBV18 to TRBJ2-7; D gene ambiguous. Germline values: CDR1 KGHSH, CDR2 LQKENI. The CDR3 is 15 amino acids. The V end was cut by 5 bases, the J end by 1 base, with 15 bases between. As DNA, the CDR3 is TGTGCCAGCTCAAGTAAGGCAGGCCAGTCCTACGAGCAGTACTTC. Amino acid sequence: CASSSKAGQSYEQYF.

The chain recombines TRBV7-8 with TRBJ1-6; 8 bases are a match to TRBD1. The CDR3 runs to 16 residues. V lost 4 bases to trimming and J lost 10 bases; unmatched junction nucleotides: 12. Germline CDR1 is SGHVS and CDR2 is FQNEAQ. The CDR3: CASSSRGQAATSPLHF. CDR3 nucleotides: TGTGCCAGCAGCTCGAGGGGACAGGCGGCCACCTCACCCCTCCACTTT.

The rearrangement uses TRBV19 and TRBJ1-2, with D unresolved. Trimming took off 5 bases at V and 4 bases at J, with 8 bases between the two ends. The CDR3 consists of 12 residues. The germline V gene has CDR1 LNHDA and CDR2 SQIVND (reference sequence). CDR3 amino acids: CASSEVPYGYTF. The CDR3 bases are TGTGCCAGTAGTGAAGTGCCCTATGGCTACACCTTC.

This sequence joins TRBV20-1 and TRBJ1-1, with 8 bases lining up with TRBD1. This CDR3 contains 20 residues. The V gene's germline CDR1 is DFQATT and CDR2 SNEGSKA (reference sequence). Trimming removed 0 bases from V and 0 bases from J; junction bases left unmatched: 18. CDR3 bases: TGCAGTGCTAGAGATTCATCACCGGACAGGGACTCTTGGGTGAACACTGAAGCTTTCTTT. The encoded protein is CSARDSSPDRDSWVNTEAFF.

The gene calls are TRBV11-2 and TRBJ1-2, with 10 bases aligning to TRBD1. Germline-derived CDR1 and CDR2 are SGHAT and FQNNGV. CDR3 size: 15 residues. V dropped 2 bases and J dropped 7; count of bases not matched to a gene: 7. CDR3 residues: CASSLIRQGAGGYTF. The CDR3 DNA follows: TGTGCCAGCAGCTTAATCCGACAGGGGGCTGGTGGCTACACCTTC.

This clonotype was seen a handful of times. CDR3 DNA: TGTGCCAGCAGCGGACGGTTCCCCTTCTACGAGCAGTACTTC. Residues: CASSGRFPFYEQYF. The chain carries TRBV7-9 and TRBJ2-7; D is uncertain. This CDR3 comprises 14 residues. CDR1 and CDR2 from the germline V gene are SEHNR and FQNEAQ (reference sequence). V gave up 5 bases and J gave up 3 bases, with 14 bases separating them.

A remark on this clonotype: A much larger clone is a single base away; this may be a read error. This chain links TRBV5-1 with TRBJ2-4, with D unresolved. The end of the DNA fits TRBJ2-7 better, so the J call may be wrong. The germline V gene encodes CDR1 SGHRS and CDR2 YFSETQ. This CDR3 contains 13 residues. This CDR3 is CASSHEASCEQYF. Written as DNA, the CDR3 is TGCGCCAGCAGCCACGAGGCCTCCTGCGAGCAGTACTTC.